One sample yielded the 7 T cell receptor beta chains listed below, sequenced in a study of cytomegalovirus exposure and HLA in healthy donors. Vbeta (60) and Jbeta (13) primers were used in the PCR. Clones were read by immunoSEQ multiplex PCR, and TCRdb kept only the in-frame ones, dropping some. The sample holds about 190,000 clones, more than 80% seen once. The material sequenced was PBMCs. These receptors came from a woman in her forties or fifties in good health and CMV-seropositive.

CDR3 loop: CASSLSGGGAGGETQYF. The CDR3 nucleotides are TGTGCCAGCAGCTTAAGCGGCGGGGGGGCCGGCGGGGAGACCCAGTACTTC. J is TRBJ2-5 and V is TRBV7-3, with 9 bases lining up with TRBD2. The CDR3 runs to 17 residues. Germline lookup yields CDR1 SGHTA and CDR2 FQGTGA. J lost 5 bases, V lost 1 base, and 11 bases had no gene match.

This chain connects TRBV9 to TRBJ2-3; no clear D. With 0 bases removed from V and 6 bases from J, the gap between germline ends came to 8 bases. Per the germline V gene, CDR1 is SGDLS and CDR2 is YYNGEE. The CDR3 extends over 13 amino acids. The CDR3 DNA sequence: TGTGCCAGCAGCGTAGTCCACTCGGATACGCAGTATTTT. Encoded protein: CASSVVHSDTQYF.

This clone has just one count. V is TRBV5-1 and J is TRBJ2-2; D is possibly TRBD2 (6 bases). The germline gives CDR1 SGHRS, CDR2 YFSETQ. Trimming took off 0 bases at V and 4 bases at J, with 10 bases between the two ends. CDR3 length: 15 residues. DNA of the CDR3: TGCGCCAGCAGCTTGGCCGGGACTGGCACCGGGGAGCTGTTTTTT. It encodes CASSLAGTGTGELFF.

The chain carries TRBV7-9 and TRBJ2-3; TRBD2 matches 10 bases. Germline loops: CDR1 SEHNR, CDR2 FQNEAQ (reference sequence). V shed 1 base, J shed 1 base, and the junction held 2 bases outside the gene matches. The CDR3 runs to 16 residues. CDR3 sequence (DNA): TGTGCCAGCAGCTTAGAGCGGGGGGGTGGCACAGATACGCAGTATTTT. It specifies CASSLERGGGTDTQYF.

This clone was detected only once. CDR3 region: CASRDSGGVKRETQYF. The CDR3 DNA reads TGCGCCAGCAGGGATAGCGGGGGCGTAAAGCGGGAGACCCAGTACTTC. The chain uses TRBV5-1 and TRBJ2-5; 9 bases agree with TRBD2. The CDR3 runs to 16 residues. Germline lookup yields CDR1 SGHRS and CDR2 YFSETQ. V lost 5 bases to trimming and J lost 5 bases; unmatched junction nucleotides: 13.

DNA of the CDR3: TGTGCCAGTAGTATAGATGGGACAGGGGGCAATGAGCAGTTCTTC. Translation: CASSIDGTGGNEQFF. V usage is TRBV19 and J usage is TRBJ2-1; 11 bases map to TRBD1. The CDR3 loop spans 15 amino acids. Looked up from germline, CDR1 is LNHDA and CDR2 is SQIVND (reference sequence). V trimming: 0 bases; J trimming: 6 bases; junction bases outside the gene matches: 1.

Turning to this clone: A read error may produce the germline difference seen at one junction end. CDR3 loop: CASSLGQFNTEAFF. Written as DNA, the CDR3 is TGCGCCAGCAGCCTCGGACAGTTTAACACTGAAGCTTTCTTT. V is TRBV5-4 and J is TRBJ1-1, with D tentatively TRBD1 (6 bases). The CDR3 covers 14 residues. CDR1 and CDR2 from the germline V gene are SGHNT and YYREEE (reference sequence).